The source of this TCR beta chain is a study of beta chain features in type 1 diabetes. Study-level findings and limits: In every one of the four CD4+ subsets, TCRB CDR3s were moderately but significantly shorter in Type 1 diabetes patients. The naive, central memory and Treg TCRB repertoires looked more alike in patients than they did in healthy donors.

Germline V CDR1 and CDR2: LNHNV, YYDKDF (reference sequence). Trimming took off 0 bases at V and 4 bases at J, with 12 bases between the two ends. The CDR3 spans 15 residues. This clone has only a few counts. Its antigen is as yet unknown. TCRB transcripts that were expressed got sequenced, as all of the isolated RNA had been reverse transcribed. Some clones are missing from TCRdb's copy, which holds only in-frame ones; the method was immunoSEQ multiplex PCR. The data show about 180,000 clones, with 6% to 9% seen just once and 0.5% held by the top ten. The receptor was isolated from a young man with type 1 diabetes. The chain links TRBV15 to TRBJ1-2; TRBD1 is a possible D gene (6 bases). The sequencing sample was made of central memory CD4+ T cells from blood. CDR3: CATSRDRGAGYGYTF. Written as DNA, the CDR3 is TGTGCCACCAGCAGAGATCGGGGGGCTGGCTATGGCTACACCTTC.